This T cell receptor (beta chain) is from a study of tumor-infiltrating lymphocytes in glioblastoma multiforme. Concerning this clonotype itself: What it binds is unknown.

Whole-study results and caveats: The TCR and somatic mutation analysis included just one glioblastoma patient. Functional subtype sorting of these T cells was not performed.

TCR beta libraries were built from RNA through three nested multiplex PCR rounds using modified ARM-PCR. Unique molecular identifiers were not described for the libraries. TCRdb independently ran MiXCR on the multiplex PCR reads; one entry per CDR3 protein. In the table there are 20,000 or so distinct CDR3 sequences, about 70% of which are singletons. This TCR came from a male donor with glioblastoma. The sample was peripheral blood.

The CDR3 spells CASTPLPQWSDTQYF. In nucleotides, the CDR3 is TGTGCCAGCACCCCCCTCCCCCAGTGGTCAGATACGCAGTATTTT. The chain is built from TRBV11-2 and TRBJ2-3; no firm D call. This CDR3 has 15 residues. The ends were cut back, 7 bases at V and 4 bases at J, with 18 bases in the middle. The germline V gene encodes CDR1 SGHAT and CDR2 FQNNGV.